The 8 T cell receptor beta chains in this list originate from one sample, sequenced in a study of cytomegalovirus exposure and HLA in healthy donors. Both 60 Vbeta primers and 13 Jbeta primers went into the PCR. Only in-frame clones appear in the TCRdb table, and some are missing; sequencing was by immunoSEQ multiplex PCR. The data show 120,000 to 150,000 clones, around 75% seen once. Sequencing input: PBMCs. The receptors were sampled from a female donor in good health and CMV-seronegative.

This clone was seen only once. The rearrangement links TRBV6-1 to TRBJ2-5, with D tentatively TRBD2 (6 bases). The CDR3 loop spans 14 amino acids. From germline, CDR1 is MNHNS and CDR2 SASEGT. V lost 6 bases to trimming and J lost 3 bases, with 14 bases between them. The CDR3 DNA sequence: TGTGCCAGCAGCCCCCTACTAGCTAAAGAGACCCAGTACTTC. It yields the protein CASSPLLAKETQYF.

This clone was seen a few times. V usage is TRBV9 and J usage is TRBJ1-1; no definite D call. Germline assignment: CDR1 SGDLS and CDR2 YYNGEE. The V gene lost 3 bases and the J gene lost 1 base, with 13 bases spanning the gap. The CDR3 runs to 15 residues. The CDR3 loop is CASSDLVGGNTEAFF. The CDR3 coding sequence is TGTGCCAGCAGCGACCTAGTAGGAGGGAACACTGAAGCTTTCTTT.

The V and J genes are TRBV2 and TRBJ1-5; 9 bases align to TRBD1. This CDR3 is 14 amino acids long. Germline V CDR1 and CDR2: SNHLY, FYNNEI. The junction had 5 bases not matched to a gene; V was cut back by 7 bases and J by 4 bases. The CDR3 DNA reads TGTGCCAGCAAGGGAGACAGGGGGAATCAGCCCCAGCATTTT. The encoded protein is CASKGDRGNQPQHF.

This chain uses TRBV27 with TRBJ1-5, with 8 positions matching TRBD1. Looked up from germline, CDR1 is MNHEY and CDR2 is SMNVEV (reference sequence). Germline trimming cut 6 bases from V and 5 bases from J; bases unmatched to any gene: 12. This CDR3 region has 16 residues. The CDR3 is CASRSPDREGDQPQHF. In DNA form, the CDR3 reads TGTGCCAGCAGGTCGCCGGACAGGGAAGGGGATCAGCCCCAGCATTTT.

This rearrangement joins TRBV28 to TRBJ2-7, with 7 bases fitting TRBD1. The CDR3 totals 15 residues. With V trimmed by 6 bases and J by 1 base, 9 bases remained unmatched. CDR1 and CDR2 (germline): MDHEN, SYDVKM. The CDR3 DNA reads TGTGCCAGCAGCAGAACGACAGGGTGGTCCTACGAGCAGTACTTC. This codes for CASSRTTGWSYEQYF.

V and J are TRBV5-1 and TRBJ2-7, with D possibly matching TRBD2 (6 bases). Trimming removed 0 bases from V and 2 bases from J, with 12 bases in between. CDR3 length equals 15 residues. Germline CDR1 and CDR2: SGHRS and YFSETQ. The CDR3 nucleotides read TGCGCCAGCAGCTTGGCCCATGGGGGGACCTACGAGCAGTACTTC. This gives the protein CASSLAHGGTYEQYF.

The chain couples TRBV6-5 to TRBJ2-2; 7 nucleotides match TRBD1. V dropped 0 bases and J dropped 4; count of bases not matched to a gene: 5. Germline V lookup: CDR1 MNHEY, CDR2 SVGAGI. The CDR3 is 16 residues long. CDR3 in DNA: TGTGCCAGCAGTTACTCGACAGGGTTGGCCACCGGGGAGCTGTTTTTT. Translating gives CASSYSTGLATGELFF.

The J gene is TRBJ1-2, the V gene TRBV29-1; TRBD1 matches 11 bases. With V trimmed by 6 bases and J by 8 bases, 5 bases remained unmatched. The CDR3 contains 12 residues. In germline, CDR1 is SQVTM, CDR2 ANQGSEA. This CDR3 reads CSVEGQGGGYTF. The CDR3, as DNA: TGCAGCGTGGAGGGACAGGGGGGCGGCTACACCTTC.